The 7 T cell receptor beta chains reported below all come from one sample, sequenced in a study of T cell responses to AZD1222 COVID-19 vaccine. Sequencing used immunoSEQ multiplex PCR; TCRdb keeps in-frame clones, though not all of them. The repertoire has roughly 190,000 clones, 85% to 95% of them found once; the top ten carry about 1.2%. The sequencing here drew on peripheral blood, taken on day 0 of AZD1222 vaccination. Receptor source: an adult in good health.

This clone appeared once. V usage is TRBV6-5 and J usage is TRBJ1-6; D possibly corresponds to TRBD1 (6 bases). Germline CDR1 is MNHEY and CDR2 is SVGAGI. This CDR3 comprises 14 residues. V gave up 1 base and J gave up 8 bases, with 9 bases separating them. CDR3 nucleotide sequence: TGTGCCAGCAGTTACTGGGGGCAGGATTCACCCCTCCACTTT. It encodes CASSYWGQDSPLHF.

The V call is TRBV6-2 or TRBV6-3, the J call TRBJ1-1; tentatively, D is TRBD1 (5 bases). The germline V and J ends were trimmed by 0 bases and 8 bases, with 16 bases remaining between them. The CDR3 covers 15 residues. The germline V gene has CDR1 MNHEY and CDR2 SVGEGT. DNA for the CDR3: TGTGCCAGCAGTTACTCCCACGCGGGGGGTGAAGAAGCTTTCTTT. Its protein product is CASSYSHAGGEEAFF.

The J gene is TRBJ1-3, the V gene TRBV29-1; TRBD1 aligns across 9 bases. From germline, CDR1 is SQVTM and CDR2 ANQGSEA. The CDR3 runs 14 residues. The trim removed 7 bases at V and 1 base at J, leaving 5 bases unmatched. DNA for the CDR3: TGCAGCGCCGGGACAGGGTCTTCTGGAAACACCATATATTTT. It encodes CSAGTGSSGNTIYF.

This rearrangement joins TRBV7-8 to TRBJ2-7, with D uncertain. Germline CDR1 and CDR2: SGHVS and FQNEAQ. Trimming removed 5 bases at V and 2 bases at J, with 10 bases between. CDR3 length: 13 amino acids. CDR3 residues: CASSPTRTYEQYF. CDR3 nucleotide sequence: TGTGCCAGCAGCCCGACAAGAACCTACGAGCAGTACTTC.

V and J are TRBV18 and TRBJ2-7; D unresolved. V was clipped by 6 bases and J by 6 bases, with 9 bases between them. Germline-derived CDR1 and CDR2 are KGHSH and LQKENI. This CDR3 comprises 11 residues. CDR3 bases: TGTGCCAGCTCTGCCACGGGCGAGCAGTACTTC. It specifies CASSATGEQYF.

V is TRBV2 and J is TRBJ1-2, with TRBD1 matching over 7 bases. The junction had 9 bases not matched to a gene; V was cut back by 4 bases and J by 4 bases. In germline, CDR1 is SNHLY, CDR2 FYNNEI. The CDR3 has 15 amino acids. Here the CDR3 reads CASSVPGQRFYGYTF. In DNA, the CDR3 is TGTGCCAGCAGTGTCCCGGGACAGCGATTCTATGGCTACACCTTC.

The V call is TRBV6-5, the J call TRBJ1-4; 7 positions match TRBD1. Per the germline V gene, CDR1 is MNHEY and CDR2 is SVGAGI. After removal of 6 bases from V and 8 bases from J, the junction contained 9 bases not matched to a gene. CDR3 length: 14 residues. The CDR3 nucleotides are TGTGCCAGCAGGCTGACAGGGAGAGGGGAAAAACTGTTTTTT. This gives the protein CASRLTGRGEKLFF.